The TCR beta chain under discussion was sequenced for a study of T cells in Graves' hyperthyroidism and ophthalmopathy. Comment on this clonotype: Its ends do not fully match the called genes, so a read error is possible.

Regions amplified from RNA transcripts were the TCR beta CDR3 regions. Primed by the HTBI set, a first-round RT-PCR was run on the TCR CDR3. TCRdb re-called the multiplex PCR reads through MiXCR, storing one row per CDR3 protein. This table holds over 150,000 distinct CDR3 sequences, around 17% found once. This CDR3 is 13 amino acids long. The V gene's germline CDR1 is MNHNS and CDR2 SASEGT. The sequence was collected from a woman in her 50s with Graves' hyperthyroidism. V and J are TRBV6-1 and TRBJ2-5; a weak D match, TRBD2 (7 bases). The sample consisted of blood. The CDR3 reads CAISPKGGRGPYF. DNA for the CDR3: TGTGCCATCAGTCCGAAGGGGGGGCGAGGTCCGTACTTC.